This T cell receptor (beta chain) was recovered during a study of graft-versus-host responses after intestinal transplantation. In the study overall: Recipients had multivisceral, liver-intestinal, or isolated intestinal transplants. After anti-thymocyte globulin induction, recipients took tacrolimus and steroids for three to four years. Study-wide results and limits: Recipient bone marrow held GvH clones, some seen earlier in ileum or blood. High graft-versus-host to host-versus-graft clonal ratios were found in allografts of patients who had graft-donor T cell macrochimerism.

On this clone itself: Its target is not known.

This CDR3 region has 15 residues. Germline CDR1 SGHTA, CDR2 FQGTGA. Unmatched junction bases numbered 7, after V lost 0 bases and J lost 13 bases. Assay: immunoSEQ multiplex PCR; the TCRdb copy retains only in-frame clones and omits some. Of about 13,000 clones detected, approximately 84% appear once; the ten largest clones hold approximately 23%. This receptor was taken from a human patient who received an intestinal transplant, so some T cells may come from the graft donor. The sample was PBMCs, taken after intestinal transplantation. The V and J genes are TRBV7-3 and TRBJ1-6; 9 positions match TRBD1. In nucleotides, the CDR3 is TGTGCCAGCAGCTTAACCGGGACAGGGAGTTTTCCCCTCCACTTT. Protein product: CASSLTGTGSFPLHF.